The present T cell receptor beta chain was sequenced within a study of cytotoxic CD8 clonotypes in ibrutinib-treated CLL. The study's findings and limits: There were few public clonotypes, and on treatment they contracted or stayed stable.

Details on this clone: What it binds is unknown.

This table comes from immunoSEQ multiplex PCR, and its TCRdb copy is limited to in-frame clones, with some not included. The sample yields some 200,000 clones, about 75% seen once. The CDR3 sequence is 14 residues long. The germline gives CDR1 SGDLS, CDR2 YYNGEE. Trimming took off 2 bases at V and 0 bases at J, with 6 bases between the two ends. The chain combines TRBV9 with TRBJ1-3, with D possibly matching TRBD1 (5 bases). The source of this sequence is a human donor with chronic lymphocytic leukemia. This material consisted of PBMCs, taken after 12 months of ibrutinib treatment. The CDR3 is CASSVDTSGNTIYF. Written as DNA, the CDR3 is TGTGCCAGCAGCGTGGACACCTCTGGAAACACCATATATTTT.